This T cell receptor (beta chain) originates from a study of response to subunit inactivated influenza vaccine. Points from the study as a whole: The authors offered the suggestion that each seasonal influenza vaccination recruits few new T cells.

The CDR3 is 14 residues long. Germline lookup yields CDR1 KGHSH and CDR2 LQKENI. V lost 10 bases, J lost 4 bases, and 8 bases stayed unmatched. This clonotype showed up just a few times. Its cognate antigen is unknown. TCRdb independently ran MiXCR on the RT-PCR reads; one entry per CDR3 protein. The sample lists 650,000 to 850,000 distinct CDR3 sequences, more than 11% seen once, with 6% to 7% in the top ten. The specimen was PBMCs from blood, collected less than 15 days before vaccination. The V call is TRBV18, the J call TRBJ2-2, with TRBD2 matching 8 bases. The sequence was collected from a man in his forties or fifties who received an inactivated influenza vaccine. The chain's CDR3 is CATRSSGATGELFF. The CDR3 DNA is TGTGCCACCCGAAGTAGCGGGGCCACCGGGGAGCTGTTTTTT.